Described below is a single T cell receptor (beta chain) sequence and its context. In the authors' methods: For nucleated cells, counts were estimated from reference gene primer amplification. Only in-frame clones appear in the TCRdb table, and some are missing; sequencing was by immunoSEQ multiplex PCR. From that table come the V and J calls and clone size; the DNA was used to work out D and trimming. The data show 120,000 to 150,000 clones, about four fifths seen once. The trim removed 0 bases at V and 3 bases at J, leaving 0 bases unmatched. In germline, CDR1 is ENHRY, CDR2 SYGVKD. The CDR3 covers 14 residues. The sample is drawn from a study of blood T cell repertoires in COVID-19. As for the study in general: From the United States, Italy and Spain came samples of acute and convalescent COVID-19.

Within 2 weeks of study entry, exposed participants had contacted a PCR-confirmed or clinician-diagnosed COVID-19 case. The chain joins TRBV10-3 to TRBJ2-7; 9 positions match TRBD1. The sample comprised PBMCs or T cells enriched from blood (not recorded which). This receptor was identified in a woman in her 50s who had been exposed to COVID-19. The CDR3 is CAISESGQGYEQYF. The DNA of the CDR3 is TGTGCCATCAGTGAGTCGGGACAGGGCTACGAGCAGTACTTC.